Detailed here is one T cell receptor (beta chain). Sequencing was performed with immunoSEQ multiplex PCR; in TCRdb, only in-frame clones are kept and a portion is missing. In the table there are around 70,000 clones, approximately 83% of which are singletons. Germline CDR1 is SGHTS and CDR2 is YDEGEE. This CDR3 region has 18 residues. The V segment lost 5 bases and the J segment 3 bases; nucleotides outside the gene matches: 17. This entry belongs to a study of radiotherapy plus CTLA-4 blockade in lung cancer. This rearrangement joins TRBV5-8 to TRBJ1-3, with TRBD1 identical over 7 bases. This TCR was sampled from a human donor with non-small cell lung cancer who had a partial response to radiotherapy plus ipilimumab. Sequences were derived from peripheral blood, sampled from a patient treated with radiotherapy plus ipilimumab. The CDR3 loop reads CASSWGAPGTEYGNTIYF. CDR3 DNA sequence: TGTGCCAGCAGTTGGGGGGCTCCCGGGACAGAGTATGGAAACACCATATATTTT.